This T cell receptor beta chain was observed in a study of T cells in Graves' hyperthyroidism and ophthalmopathy. The CDR3 runs to 15 residues. V was pared by 7 bases and J by 0 bases, with 9 bases of the junction left unmatched. Germline values: CDR1 DFQATT, CDR2 SNEGSKA (reference sequence). Amplification targeted TCR beta CDR3 regions from RNA transcripts. A first-round RT-PCR of the TCR CDR3 used the HTBI primer set. TCRdb passed the multiplex PCR reads through MiXCR, listing each CDR3 protein once. In the table there are about 740,000 distinct CDR3 sequences, 14% of which are singletons. As concerns this clonotype: With a much larger clone just one base away, this may be a read error.

This sequence was found in a woman between 18 and 30 years old with Graves' hyperthyroidism. The sequenced sample consisted of blood. The rearrangement joins TRBV20-1 to TRBJ2-3; 8 bases agree with TRBD2. DNA for the CDR3: TGCAGTGTTAGCCGTTCTAGCGGGAGCACAGATACGCAGTATTTT. The encoded protein is CSVSRSSGSTDTQYF.